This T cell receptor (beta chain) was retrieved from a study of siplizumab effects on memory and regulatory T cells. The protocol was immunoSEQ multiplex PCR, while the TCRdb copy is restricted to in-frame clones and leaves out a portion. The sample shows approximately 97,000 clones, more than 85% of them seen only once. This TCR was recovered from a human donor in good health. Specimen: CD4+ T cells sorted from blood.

The CDR3 is CASSLRQGAGDTQYF. CDR3 DNA: TGTGCCAGCAGCCTGAGACAGGGGGCAGGGGATACGCAGTATTTT. J is TRBJ2-3 and V is TRBV9, with 10 bases matching TRBD1. There are 15 residues in the CDR3. Germline V CDR1 and CDR2: SGDLS, YYNGEE. Trimming removed 4 bases from V and 6 bases from J; junction bases left unmatched: 8.